The subject of this entry is one T cell receptor (beta chain). This sample is part of a study of T cell responses to AZD1222 COVID-19 vaccine. Method: immunoSEQ multiplex PCR; TCRdb's copy keeps in-frame clones and lacks some. This table has over 150,000 clones, roughly 90% appearing once. V lost 7 bases and J 8 bases, leaving 14 bases between the germline ends. CDR1 and CDR2 (germline): LNHDA, SQIVND (reference sequence). The CDR3 is 12 amino acids. This clonotype was sampled from an adult in good health. The chain combines TRBV19 with TRBJ1-2, with D hard to call. Sequencing was performed on peripheral blood, taken on day 0 of AZD1222 vaccination. The CDR3 here is CASTQSVEGYTF. The CDR3 DNA reads TGTGCCAGTACGCAAAGTGTCGAAGGCTACACCTTC. Drawing the rest from reference TRBV19 and TRBJ1-2, the complete variable domain is DGGITQSPKYLFRKEGQNVTLSCEQNLNHDAMYWYRQDPGQGLRLIYYSQIVNDFQKGDIAEGYSVSREKKESFPLTVTSAQKNPTAFYLCASTQSVEGYTFGSGTRLTVV.